This TCR beta chain was recorded in a study of blood T cell repertoires in COVID-19. Across the whole study: Spain, Italy and the United States supplied samples that represented acute and convalescent COVID-19. Sample material is recorded as cDNA or gDNA derived from T cells, B-cell-depleted T cells, or PBMCs.

Profiling relied on immunoSEQ multiplex PCR, and the TCRdb table lists in-frame clones only, not all of them. The sample records 200,000 or so clones, approximately 88% being singletons. The ends lost 6 bases at V and 0 bases at J; junction bases unmatched: 8. The CDR3 contains 16 residues. CDR1 SGHAT and CDR2 FQNNGV come from the germline V gene. This study enrolled people aged about 18 to 100 from about two dozen US geographic areas. Participants had their cohort set by participant-reported clinical history. This chain connects TRBV11-2 to TRBJ2-7; TRBD1 matches 10 bases. The TCR was taken from a woman between 40 and 55 years old with acute COVID-19. The sample taken for sequencing was PBMCs or T cells enriched from blood (not recorded which). CDR3 sequence: CASRKFGTGVSYEQYF. CDR3 coding DNA: TGTGCCAGCAGGAAATTCGGGACAGGGGTCTCCTACGAGCAGTACTTC.